This TCR beta chain was recovered during a study of cytomegalovirus exposure and HLA in healthy donors. CDR1 is WNHNN and CDR2 is SYGVQD in the germline V gene (reference sequence). The CDR3 sequence is 13 residues long. This PCR relied on a set of 60 Vbeta primers and 13 Jbeta primers. TCRdb's table, derived via immunoSEQ multiplex PCR, lists solely in-frame clones and lacks some. This table has 65,000 to 85,000 clones, 70% to 90% appearing once. Whole-study results and caveats: Earlier results showed most TCR beta V segments being productive about 90% or about 30% of the time.

Comment on this clone: Its antigen remains unknown.

This chain joins TRBV10-1 and TRBJ2-5, with a tentative D call TRBD1 (6 bases). The J call may be mistaken, given a closer DNA end match to TRBJ2-7. Sequencing input: PBMCs. The receptor's source is a woman aged 25 to 39 in good health and CMV-seronegative. The CDR3 region has the DNA TGCGCCACCCGGGACGAAGGGGGATACGAGCAGTACTTC. It translates to CATRDEGGYEQYF.